The 5 T cell receptor beta chains in this list originate from one sample, sequenced in a study of OX40 agonist ivuxolimab in advanced cancers. The method was immunoSEQ multiplex PCR; TCRdb's version includes in-frame clones alone and lacks a portion of them. This repertoire shows over 85,000 clones, approximately 90% found once; its top ten account for roughly 0.5%. The sample here was CD4+ or CD8+ T cells sorted from blood, taken in a trial of the OX40 agonist ivuxolimab. These receptor sequences come from an adult with an advanced solid tumor such as melanoma, head and neck, liver or kidney cancer.

The chain links TRBV2 to TRBJ2-6, with D unresolved. The CDR3 loop spans 15 amino acids. Germline V lookup: CDR1 SNHLY, CDR2 FYNNEI. The ends were cut back, 5 bases at V and 4 bases at J, with 12 bases in the middle. In DNA, the CDR3 is TGTGCCAGCAGTTTATCCTCTTCCGGGGCCAACGTCCTGACTTTC. It translates to CASSLSSSGANVLTF.

The CDR3 here is CASTWDPGQNYNEQFF. DNA of the CDR3: TGTGCCAGCACGTGGGACCCAGGACAAAACTACAATGAGCAGTTCTTC. The chain combines TRBV9 with TRBJ2-1; D may match TRBD1 or TRBD2 (5 bases each). Germline V CDR1 and CDR2: SGDLS, YYNGEE. The CDR3 loop spans 16 amino acids. V was cut by 6 bases and J by 3 bases, with 19 bases left in between.

The V gene is TRBV15, the J gene TRBJ2-3, with TRBD1 identical over 9 bases. V lost 5 bases to trimming and J lost 4 bases; unmatched junction nucleotides: 4. The germline V gene has CDR1 LNHNV and CDR2 YYDKDF (reference sequence). This CDR3 contains 14 residues. The CDR3 bases are TGTGCCACCAGCCGGGACAGGGCCGCAGATACGCAGTATTTT. Amino acid sequence: CATSRDRAADTQYF.

The CDR3 region has the DNA TGCGCCAGCACCCGAAGACAGGGACCCCGAGAGAACACTGAAGCTTTCTTT. It yields the protein CASTRRQGPRENTEAFF. The rearrangement links TRBV5-1 to TRBJ1-1; 7 nucleotides match TRBD1. Trimming took 6 bases from V and 1 from J; bases not matched to a gene: 15. The germline V gene encodes CDR1 SGHRS and CDR2 YFSETQ. The length of the CDR3 is 17 residues.

V is TRBV9 and J is TRBJ1-5; D may be TRBD1 (6 bases). Deletions cut 2 bases from V and 5 bases from J, with 8 bases between. The CDR3 spans 13 residues. Germline V gene data show CDR1 as SGDLS and CDR2 as YYNGEE. The DNA for the CDR3 is TGTGCCAGCAGCGTCTGGGGGCATCAGCCCCAGCATTTT. Its protein is CASSVWGHQPQHF.